What follows is one T cell receptor beta chain and its context. Sequenced by immunoSEQ multiplex PCR; TCRdb stores in-frame clones only, minus some. The sample holds fewer than 250,000 clones, 65% to 85% seen once. This record comes from a study of blood T cell repertoires in COVID-19. In the study overall: Italy, Spain and the United States were the sources of the convalescent and acute COVID-19 samples. From T cells, B-cell-depleted T cells, or PBMCs came the material, which was cDNA or gDNA.

The CDR3 has 16 residues. Germline values: CDR1 SGHVS, CDR2 FQNEAQ. V lost 5 bases and J lost 3, with 19 bases in between. The clonotype comes from a man aged 50 or older with active or convalescent COVID-19. The rearrangement links TRBV7-8 to TRBJ1-1, with D possibly matching TRBD1 (6 bases). Sequenced material: peripheral blood. The CDR3 loop reads CASSPVTGHQYTEAFF. CDR3 DNA: TGTGCCAGCAGCCCCGTTACGGGACACCAGTACACTGAAGCTTTCTTT.